This T cell receptor (beta chain) came from a study of blood T cell repertoires in COVID-19. Study background: Material from acute and convalescent COVID-19 was sourced from the United States, Italy and Spain. T cells, B-cell-depleted T cells, or PBMCs provided the cDNA or gDNA that served as material.

A few counts support this clone. The identical CDR3 is also encoded by other nucleotide sequences in the sample. Donors in Cohort 3 who had recovered were those with two negative PCRs, healthcare professional clearance, or resolution of their symptoms. Per the authors' pipeline: By means of reference gene primer amplification, nucleated cell counts were estimated. The repertoire was sequenced with immunoSEQ multiplex PCR; TCRdb's copy has only in-frame clones and lacks some. V, J and clone size derive from that table, while D and trimming were established from the DNA sequence. The table has around 300,000 clones, about 83% seen once. This CDR3 is built from 14 residues. V trimming: 5 bases; J trimming: 0 bases; junction bases outside the gene matches: 3. Germline lookup yields CDR1 SGHTA and CDR2 FQGNSA.

The chain recombines TRBV7-2 with TRBJ1-2, with 7 positions matching TRBD1. The clonotype originates from a middle-aged woman who had recovered from COVID-19. Input material: PBMCs or T cells enriched from blood (not recorded which). CDR3 region: CASSPDRANYGYTF. The CDR3 nucleotides are TGTGCCAGCAGCCCCGACAGGGCTAACTATGGCTACACCTTC.